Sequencing of this T cell receptor beta chain was carried out in a study of shared clonotypes between healthy human individuals. The germline CDR1 and CDR2 sequences are MNHEY and SMNVEV (reference sequence). V trimming: 6 bases; J trimming: 1 base; junction bases outside the gene matches: 4. This CDR3 has 14 amino acids. Only in-frame clones appear in the TCRdb table, and some are missing; sequencing was by immunoSEQ multiplex PCR. This sample yields around 2,000,000 clones, of which about 95% are seen a single time; around 1.1% belongs to the top ten. Regarding this clone: Antigen: not known. The identical CDR3 is also encoded by other nucleotide sequences in the sample.

CD45RO-negative cells were positively selected for CCR7, leaving out terminally differentiated effector memory CD45RA+ cells. Notes on the study in general: Across subsets, estimated richness was generally greater for naive than for memory populations.

This chain joins TRBV27 and TRBJ2-7, with TRBD1 matching over 9 bases. Sequenced sample: naive CD8+ T cells sorted from blood. The TCR originated in a man aged 18-30 years in good health. The CDR3 bases are TGTGCCAGCAGCCTGGGACAGGGTTCCTACGAGCAGTACTTC. As protein: CASSLGQGSYEQYF.